This record concerns one TCR beta chain sequence. V gave up 5 bases and J gave up 2 bases; unmatched junction bases: 18. This CDR3 is built from 19 residues. CDR1 MNHNY and CDR2 SVGAGI come from the germline V gene (reference sequence). The sample belongs to a study of blood T cell repertoires in COVID-19. Study at large: Material from acute and convalescent COVID-19 was sourced from the United States, Italy and Spain. In each case, the material was cDNA or gDNA derived from T cells, B-cell-depleted T cells, or PBMCs.

Original handling: Amplifying reference gene primers gave estimates of nucleated cell counts. Assay used: immunoSEQ multiplex PCR; TCRdb lists only in-frame clones, some missing. V, J and clone size are those of that table, while D and trimming were read from the DNA. The data hold around 150,000 clones, with around nine tenths observed a single time. Sequenced sample: peripheral blood. This clonotype was obtained from a man in his 60s with active or convalescent COVID-19. V is TRBV6-6 and J is TRBJ1-2; 9 nucleotides agree with TRBD1. CDR3 sequence: CASSPNSGTGLGANYGYTF. In DNA, the CDR3 is TGTGCCAGCAGTCCCAACTCCGGGACAGGGCTTGGGGCCAACTATGGCTACACCTTC.